These 26 T cell receptor beta chains share one sample of origin, sequenced in a study of T cell changes during pregnancy in multiple sclerosis (dated by TCRdb to the late 2010s). The library was built by means of the immunoSEQ multiplex PCR assay. As stored in TCRdb, this immuneACCESS dataset retains in-frame rearrangements with V and J assigned. A fraction of the clones does not appear; measured against another copy, unresolved V genes explain less than half of the discrepancy, and the remainder lacks a known reason. Recorded for this sample are tens of thousands of clones; roughly 90% of them occurred a single time. The ten largest clones capture approximately 1.5% of the sample. The input for sequencing was peripheral blood, taken in the first trimester of pregnancy. These receptors originate from a female donor with multiple sclerosis, enrolled in a pregnancy study.

The chain has TRBV28 and TRBJ2-7, with TRBD2 as a possible D gene (7 bases). V lost 8 bases and J lost 6, with 20 bases in between. Germline CDR1 is MDHEN and CDR2 is SYDVKM. CDR3 length: 14 residues. The CDR3 coding sequence is TGTGCCAGCTGGGACGGGAGGAAGGGGGGCGAGCAGTACTTC. As protein: CASWDGRKGGEQYF. Based on the CDR3 plus reference TRBV28 and TRBJ2-7, the full variable domain is DVKVTQSSRYLVKRTGEKVFLECVQDMDHENMFWYRQDPGLGLRLIYFSYDVKMKEKGDIPEGYSVSREKKERFSLILESASTNQTSMYLCASWDGRKGGEQYFGPGTRLTVT.

This clone was observed a single time. The chain carries TRBV6-6 and TRBJ2-5; 7 bases map to TRBD2. CDR3 length equals 15 residues. From germline, CDR1 is MNHNY and CDR2 SVGAGI (reference sequence). J gave up 2 bases and V 2 bases, and 5 bases lay outside the gene matches. The CDR3 DNA follows: TGTGCCAGCAGTTACAGGGAGGGAGGGCAAGAGACCCAGTACTTC. Residues: CASSYREGGQETQYF.

The chain recombines TRBV19 with TRBJ2-1; 8 nucleotides match TRBD2. V shed 8 bases and J 2 bases; nucleotides not matched to a gene: 8. The germline V gene encodes CDR1 LNHDA and CDR2 SQIVND (reference sequence). This CDR3 region has 15 residues. The DNA of the CDR3 is TGTGCCAGTGCCCCTCAGCGGGGGCCCTACAATGAGCAGTTCTTC. It yields the protein CASAPQRGPYNEQFF. The whole variable domain, filled in from reference TRBV19 and TRBJ2-1, reads DGGITQSPKYLFRKEGQNVTLSCEQNLNHDAMYWYRQDPGQGLRLIYYSQIVNDFQKGDIAEGYSVSREKKESFPLTVTSAQKNPTAFYLCASAPQRGPYNEQFFGPGTRLTVL.

This clone was observed a handful of times. The gene calls are TRBV10-1 and TRBJ1-5, with TRBD1 identical over 8 bases. This CDR3 contains 18 residues. Germline CDR1 WNHNN, CDR2 SYGVQD (reference sequence). Trimming cost V 0 bases and J 1 base; bases outside gene matches: 8. The CDR3 loop is CASSESGTGVISNQPQHF. The CDR3 region has the DNA TGCGCCAGCAGTGAGTCGGGGACAGGAGTTATCAGCAATCAGCCCCAGCATTTT.

This clone was detected only once. The rearrangement joins TRBV15 to TRBJ1-2, with D unclear. The CDR3 runs 15 residues. CDR1 is LNHNV and CDR2 is YYDKDF in the germline V gene (reference sequence). Trimming took off 0 bases at V and 7 bases at J, with 15 bases between the two ends. The CDR3 loop is CATSRDRRGSSGYTF. CDR3 sequence (DNA): TGTGCCACCAGCAGAGATCGGAGAGGGAGCTCTGGCTACACCTTC.

About this clone itself: Relative to the germline gene, one junction end is altered; a read error may explain this. The chain combines TRBV30 with TRBJ1-2; TRBD1 might be the D (6 bases). Germline values: CDR1 GTSNPN, CDR2 SVGIG (reference sequence). The length of the CDR3 is 13 residues. CDR3 region: CAWRGQGSYDYTF. CDR3 nucleotide sequence: TGTGCCTGGAGAGGGCAGGGGTCGTATGACTACACCTTC.

The rearrangement joins TRBV5-4 to TRBJ2-7, with 7 bases fitting TRBD1. The CDR3 runs to 14 residues. The V and J ends lost 3 bases and 2 bases, in that order; junction bases with no gene match: 5. Per the germline V gene, CDR1 is SGHNT and CDR2 is YYREEE (reference sequence). The CDR3 here is CASSSGQAPYEQYF. The CDR3 region has the DNA TGTGCCAGCAGCTCCGGACAGGCCCCCTACGAGCAGTACTTC.

The chain recombines TRBV28 with TRBJ1-2; D gene ambiguous. V shed 2 bases and J shed 1 base, with 17 bases lying between them. Germline V lookup: CDR1 MDHEN, CDR2 SYDVKM. The CDR3 length is 17 residues. The CDR3 DNA is TGTGCCAGCAGTTTAGGTCAACAAGCTCAGCGTAACTATGGCTACACCTTC. Translated: CASSLGQQAQRNYGYTF.

V and J are TRBV4-2 and TRBJ2-7; D is ambiguous. V was pared by 0 bases and J by 5 bases, with 20 bases between. The CDR3 is 17 amino acids. Germline V gene sequence: CDR1 LGHNA, CDR2 YNFKEQ. The CDR3 here is CASSQEPPSRSSHEQYF. CDR3 in DNA: TGTGCCAGCAGCCAAGAACCCCCGTCGCGGTCGTCCCACGAGCAGTACTTC.

The CDR3 bases are TGTGCCAGCAGCTTAGCGGCGGGAGTCACCTACAATGAGCAGTTCTTC. Its protein product is CASSLAAGVTYNEQFF. This chain uses TRBV7-9 with TRBJ2-1, with 7 positions matching TRBD2. This CDR3 contains 16 residues. The germline gives CDR1 SEHNR, CDR2 FQNEAQ (reference sequence). V shed 0 bases, J shed 2 bases, and the junction held 4 bases outside the gene matches.

The rearrangement uses TRBV5-6 and TRBJ1-5, with 11 nucleotides matching TRBD1. The CDR3 runs 17 residues. The junction had 11 bases not matched to a gene; V was cut back by 4 bases and J by 5 bases. Germline V gene sequence: CDR1 SGHDT, CDR2 YYEEEE. The CDR3 reads CASSVVGTGGRYQPQHF. The CDR3 nucleotides are TGTGCCAGCAGCGTCGTCGGGACAGGGGGACGGTATCAGCCCCAGCATTTT.

This chain connects TRBV11-3 to TRBJ2-7; 8 bases are a match to TRBD1. Germline lookup yields CDR1 SGHNT and CDR2 YENEEA. With V trimmed by 5 bases and J by 3 bases, 9 bases remained unmatched. The CDR3 has 15 amino acids. CDR3 in DNA: TGTGCCAGCAGCCATTGGACAGGGCCTATCTACGAGCAGTACTTC. Protein product: CASSHWTGPIYEQYF.

The rearrangement joins TRBV7-6 to TRBJ2-7, with D maybe TRBD2 (7 bases). Germline loops: CDR1 SGHVS, CDR2 FNYEAQ. This CDR3 is 15 amino acids long. Trimming removed 1 base from V and 0 bases from J, with 10 bases in between. CDR3 DNA sequence: TGTGCCAGCAGCTTAGGAGGGGGGGCCTCCTACGAGCAGTACTTC. Its protein is CASSLGGGASYEQYF.

A single count supports this clone. The genes are TRBV10-3 and TRBJ2-3, with TRBD2 as a possible D gene (5 bases). The CDR3 loop spans 15 amino acids. V was cut by 4 bases and J by 3 bases, with 14 bases left in between. Germline loops: CDR1 ENHRY, CDR2 SYGVKD. For the CDR3, the DNA is TGTGCCATCAGTGCGGGCGGAAGAGGGACAGATACGCAGTATTTT. This codes for CAISAGGRGTDTQYF.

The chain employs TRBV7-2 and TRBJ2-3; 13 nucleotides line up with TRBD2. Trimming removed 4 bases from V and 4 bases from J; junction bases left unmatched: 2. Germline V lookup: CDR1 SGHTA, CDR2 FQGNSA. CDR3 length: 15 residues. The CDR3, as DNA: TGTGCCAGCAGCTCGACTAGCGGGAGGTCAGATACGCAGTATTTT. It specifies CASSSTSGRSDTQYF. Full variable domain (missing parts from reference TRBV7-2 and TRBJ2-3): GAGVSQSPSNKVTEKGKDVELRCDPISGHTALYWYRQSLGQGLEFLIYFQGNSAPDKSGLPSDRFSAERTGGSVSTLTIQRTQQEDSAVYLCASSSTSGRSDTQYFGPGTRLTVL.

V usage is TRBV2 and J usage is TRBJ2-2; D perhaps matches TRBD2 (5 bases). The germline gives CDR1 SNHLY, CDR2 FYNNEI. The CDR3 is 14 residues long. Trimming took 6 bases from V and 6 from J, leaving 14 bases between them. CDR3 sequence reads: CASRLGRVPGELFF. Written as DNA, the CDR3 is TGTGCCAGCAGGCTCGGGCGGGTACCCGGGGAGCTGTTTTTT.

The V call is TRBV4-1, the J call TRBJ2-3, with D tentatively TRBD2 (6 bases). The CDR3 is 16 residues long. Trimming cost V 2 bases and J 1 base, with 13 bases left between them. From germline, CDR1 is MGHRA and CDR2 YSYEKL. The DNA of the CDR3 is TGCGCCAGCAGCCAATCGGAAAGCGGGCGCACAGATACGCAGTATTTT. Translated, it gives CASSQSESGRTDTQYF.

The rearrangement joins TRBV5-1 to TRBJ1-4, with 7 bases lining up with TRBD1. The CDR3 spans 16 residues. Germline loops: CDR1 SGHRS, CDR2 YFSETQ. The ends lost 4 bases at V and 7 bases at J; junction bases unmatched: 13. CDR3 in amino acids: CASSPMRGQGGEKLFF. CDR3 DNA sequence: TGCGCCAGCAGCCCCATGCGAGGGCAGGGGGGTGAAAAACTGTTTTTT.

The chain uses TRBV5-6 and TRBJ2-1, with TRBD2 matching 10 bases. Looked up from germline, CDR1 is SGHDT and CDR2 is YYEEEE. The CDR3 spans 16 residues. Trimming at V came to 2 bases and at J to 6 bases, leaving 8 bases not matched to a gene. The CDR3 DNA reads as TGTGCCAGCAGCTTAATGGCTAGCGGGAGTTTCAATGAGCAGTTCTTC. It translates to CASSLMASGSFNEQFF.

This chain joins TRBV6-5 and TRBJ1-3; D uncertain. Trimming shortened V by 2 bases and J by 0 bases, and 8 bases separated the two germline ends. The CDR3 length is 15 residues. Germline V gene sequence: CDR1 MNHEY, CDR2 SVGAGI. The CDR3 nucleotides read TGTGCCAGCAGTTACCGTGGAGTCTCTGGAAACACCATATATTTT. Its translation: CASSYRGVSGNTIYF.

A single count supports this clone. The J gene is TRBJ1-1, the V gene TRBV10-3, with D maybe TRBD1 (5 bases). The CDR3 runs to 14 residues. V gave up 4 bases and J gave up 0 bases, with 9 bases separating them. CDR1 and CDR2 from the germline V gene are ENHRY and SYGVKD. The CDR3 DNA follows: TGTGCCATCAGTGCGACAGCCATGAACACTGAAGCTTTCTTT. It codes for CAISATAMNTEAFF.

The chain employs TRBV2 and TRBJ1-5; D is uncertain. V was pared by 3 bases and J by 5 bases, with 14 bases between. The CDR3 consists of 15 residues. The V gene's germline CDR1 is SNHLY and CDR2 FYNNEI. CDR3 protein: CASSEGSSSHQPQHF. CDR3 sequence (DNA): TGTGCCAGCAGTGAGGGCAGTTCTTCCCATCAGCCCCAGCATTTT.

This chain joins TRBV19 and TRBJ2-1; D is possibly TRBD2 (6 bases). This CDR3 region has 15 residues. CDR1 and CDR2 (germline): LNHDA, SQIVND (reference sequence). V lost 3 bases, J lost 7 bases, and 16 bases lay in between. CDR3 bases: TGTGCCAGTAGTATCATCTCCTCAGGGAGGAATGAGCAGTTCTTC. This translates into CASSIISSGRNEQFF.

This clone was observed a single time. The rearrangement joins TRBV28 to TRBJ2-1; TRBD2 agrees at 9 bases. The V and J ends lost 3 bases and 4 bases, in that order; junction bases with no gene match: 4. Germline V gene sequence: CDR1 MDHEN, CDR2 SYDVKM. The CDR3 extends over 15 amino acids. The CDR3 sequence: CASSFIAGGYNEQFF. In nucleotides, the CDR3 is TGTGCCAGCAGTTTTATCGCGGGAGGGTACAATGAGCAGTTCTTC.

The chain couples TRBV4-1 to TRBJ2-1; 7 nucleotides agree with TRBD2. The V segment lost 0 bases and the J segment 2 bases; nucleotides outside the gene matches: 7. The CDR3 length is 17 residues. The germline CDR1 and CDR2 sequences are MGHRA and YSYEKL. CDR3 region: CASSQDLGLGAYNEQFF. CDR3 nucleotides: TGCGCCAGCAGCCAAGACTTAGGACTAGGCGCCTACAATGAGCAGTTCTTC.

J is TRBJ2-3 and V is TRBV11-2; unclear D gene. V was trimmed by 5 bases and J by 2 bases, leaving 5 bases between them. The CDR3 covers 12 residues. Germline loops: CDR1 SGHAT, CDR2 FQNNGV. For the CDR3, the DNA is TGTGCCAGCAGCCTCCCCACAGATACGCAGTATTTT. It encodes CASSLPTDTQYF. The full variable domain, rest sourced from reference TRBV11-2 and TRBJ2-3, is EAGVAQSPRYKIIEKRQSVAFWCNPISGHATLYWYQQILGQGPKLLIQFQNNGVVDDSQLPKDRFSAERLKGVDSTLKIQPAKLEDSAVYLCASSLPTDTQYFGPGTRLTVL.